The entry that follows covers one TCR beta chain sequence. The entry originates in a study of metastatic and nonmetastatic thyroid tumors. Ahead of thyroid surgery, no patient had received treatment of any kind. TCRdb re-called clones via MiXCR from the PCR reads. The sample contains some 30,000 clones, under 30% of which appear only once. The ends were cut back, 3 bases at V and 2 bases at J, with 16 bases in the middle. This CDR3 has 16 amino acids. Germline V gives CDR1 SGHTS, CDR2 YDEGEE. V usage is TRBV5-8 and J usage is TRBJ2-3, with D tentatively TRBD2 (6 bases). Material for sequencing was blood. The source of this sequence is a female donor with papillary thyroid cancer or a benign thyroid nodule (not recorded which). Some clones in this sample may be carry-over from other donors' samples. The CDR3 loop reads CASSSRAGLNTDTQYF. The CDR3, as DNA: TGTGCCAGCAGCTCCCGTGCGGGACTTAACACAGATACGCAGTATTTT.